The 6 T cell receptor beta chains below were found in one sample sequenced in a study of type 1 regulatory T cells. TCRdb independently ran MiXCR on the reads; one entry per CDR3 protein. This sample has approximately 23,000 distinct CDR3 sequences, with 72% found just once. The antigens these receptors bind are not known. The sample taken for sequencing was cultured T cells, either the whole culture or a sorted T cell fraction (not recorded which). Subset specified: Tr1-enriched cell product generated in vitro against host alloantigens. The source of these receptors is a human donor in good health.

The chain links TRBV5-1 to TRBJ2-1; D may be TRBD2 (5 bases). The V end lost 0 bases, the J end lost 2 bases, and 9 bases lay between the germline ends. CDR1 and CDR2 (germline): SGHRS, YFSETQ. CDR3 size: 15 residues. The CDR3 DNA reads as TGCGCCAGCAGCTTGGGGCTAGCAGCCTACAATGAGCAGTTCTTC. Its protein is CASSLGLAAYNEQFF.

This sequence joins TRBV12-3 or TRBV12-4 and TRBJ2-7; D might be TRBD1 (6 bases). V was shortened by 4 bases and J by 1 base, with 14 bases between the two germline ends. This CDR3 contains 15 residues. The CDR3 region has the DNA TGTGCCAGCAGTTCCGGGACACCGGGATCCTACGAGCAGTACTTC. Translation: CASSSGTPGSYEQYF.

The CDR3 nucleotides read TGCAGTGCTAGAGAGAGGACTAGCGGGGCCAATGAGCAGTTCTTC. This translates into CSARERTSGANEQFF. The genes are TRBV20-1 and TRBJ2-1, with 12 nucleotides matching TRBD2. This CDR3 region has 15 residues. With V trimmed by 0 bases and J by 6 bases, 3 bases remained unmatched. The germline gives CDR1 DFQATT, CDR2 SNEGSKA (reference sequence).

V is TRBV7-2 and J is TRBJ2-5, with D hard to call. This CDR3 is 12 amino acids long. V lost 5 bases to trimming and J lost 1 base, with 5 bases between them. Germline CDR1 reads SGHTA; CDR2 reads FQGNSA. The CDR3 is CASSASQETQYF. The CDR3 nucleotides read TGTGCCAGCAGCGCCTCCCAAGAGACCCAGTACTTC.

The chain combines TRBV20-1 with TRBJ2-3; TRBD1 agrees at 8 bases. CDR3 size: 15 residues. Germline CDR1 DFQATT, CDR2 SNEGSKA (reference sequence). V lost 5 bases and J lost 6; bases outside the gene matches: 13. In nucleotides, the CDR3 is TGCAGTGCTCAACAGGGGGGTACTCAATGGGATACGCAGTATTTT. Translation gives CSAQQGGTQWDTQYF.

The V and J genes are TRBV7-2 and TRBJ2-5, with D unresolved. The ends were cut back, 0 bases at V and 5 bases at J, with 10 bases in the middle. Germline lookup yields CDR1 SGHTA and CDR2 FQGNSA. The CDR3 sequence is 14 residues long. CDR3 region: CASSLAWTDETQYF. DNA of the CDR3: TGTGCCAGCAGCTTAGCTTGGACCGATGAGACCCAGTACTTC.